The 26 T cell receptor beta chains reported below all come from one sample, sequenced in a study of T cell repertoires in cytomegalovirus infection. Each CDR3 protein is one row after TCRdb ran MiXCR on the reads. The profile shows 130,000 or so distinct CDR3 sequences, about 6% of them singletons. Sequenced: PBMCs. These receptors all come from a human donor in good health (CMV status not recorded). Some clones in this sample may be carry-over from other donors' samples.

This clonotype was recorded at least ten times. This chain links TRBV7-2 with TRBJ2-7; TRBD1 aligns across 8 bases. The junction had 9 bases not matched to a gene; V was cut back by 4 bases and J by 7 bases. This CDR3 spans 14 amino acids. Germline V gene sequence: CDR1 SGHTA, CDR2 FQGNSA. The CDR3 reads CASSSPGQVTEQYF. As DNA, the CDR3 is TGTGCCAGCAGCTCACCGGGACAGGTGACAGAGCAGTACTTC.

This clonotype was counted ten times or more. Here the CDR3 reads CASRRDRGETDTQYF. CDR3 coding DNA: TGTGCCAGCAGAAGGGACAGGGGGGAAACGGATACGCAGTATTTT. The genes are TRBV2 and TRBJ2-3; 11 bases line up with TRBD1. This CDR3 is 15 amino acids long. The V segment lost 6 bases and the J segment 6 bases; nucleotides outside the gene matches: 8. The germline V gene encodes CDR1 SNHLY and CDR2 FYNNEI. Drawing the rest from reference TRBV2 and TRBJ2-3, the complete variable domain is EPEVTQTPSHQVTQMGQEVILRCVPISNHLYFYWYRQILGQKVEFLVSFYNNEISEKSEIFDDQFSVERPDGSNFTLKIRSTKLEDSAMYFCASRRDRGETDTQYFGPGTRLTVL.

Only a few counts were recorded for this clonotype. The chain couples TRBV5-1 to TRBJ1-2, with TRBD1 matching over 7 bases. Trimming took 4 bases from V and 5 from J; bases not matched to a gene: 11. The germline CDR1 and CDR2 sequences are SGHRS and YFSETQ. The CDR3 is 15 amino acids. DNA for the CDR3: TGCGCCAGCAGCCCCTCGGGACAGCGGGAATATGGCTACACCTTC. It is translated as CASSPSGQREYGYTF.

This clonotype showed up many times. The chain recombines TRBV7-2 with TRBJ1-6; the D gene is possibly TRBD1 (5 bases). The CDR3 sequence is 15 residues long. The germline V and J ends were trimmed by 2 bases and 7 bases, with 12 bases remaining between them. CDR1 is SGHTA, CDR2 FQGNSA, per germline. The CDR3 loop is CASSLWAGTNSPLHF. Here the CDR3 DNA reads TGTGCCAGCAGCTTATGGGCAGGGACGAATTCACCCCTCCACTTT.

Only a few counts were recorded for this clonotype. The V and J genes are TRBV20-1 and TRBJ2-3, with TRBD2 matching 10 bases. Losses at the gene ends were 0 bases for V and 5 bases for J; bases not matched to a gene: 11. The CDR3 length is 17 residues. Germline assignment: CDR1 DFQATT and CDR2 SNEGSKA (reference sequence). The CDR3 nucleotides are TGCAGTGCTAGAGATCCGGCTAGCGGGGGCGTGGAAGATACGCAGTATTTT. Protein sequence: CSARDPASGGVEDTQYF.

The sample holds many counts of this clonotype. The chain uses TRBV19 and TRBJ1-1, with D tentatively TRBD1 (5 bases). V was shortened by 3 bases and J by 0 bases, with 14 bases between the two germline ends. The CDR3 extends over 16 amino acids. Germline CDR1 LNHDA, CDR2 SQIVND (reference sequence). As DNA, the CDR3 is TGTGCCAGTAGTATGGCGGGGCCCTATATGAACACTGAAGCTTTCTTT. Protein product: CASSMAGPYMNTEAFF.

This clonotype was seen many times. The J gene is TRBJ2-3, the V gene TRBV18; 7 positions agree with TRBD1. The CDR3 sequence is 17 residues long. CDR1 and CDR2 from the germline V gene are KGHSH and LQKENI. Trimming took 0 bases from V and 1 from J; bases not matched to a gene: 7. The CDR3 loop reads CASSPPGTVIGTDTQYF. Written as DNA, the CDR3 is TGTGCCAGCTCACCACCGGGGACAGTCATCGGCACAGATACGCAGTATTTT. Full variable domain (rest looked up from reference TRBV18 and TRBJ2-3): NAGVMQNPRHLVRRRGQEARLRCSPMKGHSHVYWYRQLPEEGLKFMVYLQKENIIDESGMPKERFSAEFPKEGPSILRIQQVVRGDSAAYFCASSPPGTVIGTDTQYFGPGTRLTVL.

This clonotype has a count of ten or more. The chain recombines TRBV19 with TRBJ1-5, with D perhaps TRBD1 (6 bases). CDR1 is LNHDA and CDR2 is SQIVND in the germline V gene (reference sequence). The CDR3 consists of 14 residues. V was trimmed by 5 bases and J by 7 bases, leaving 15 bases between them. As DNA, the CDR3 is TGTGCCAGTAGTCCCTTACAGGGTGACCAGCCCCAGCATTTT. As protein: CASSPLQGDQPQHF. The whole variable domain, filled in from reference TRBV19 and TRBJ1-5, reads DGGITQSPKYLFRKEGQNVTLSCEQNLNHDAMYWYRQDPGQGLRLIYYSQIVNDFQKGDIAEGYSVSREKKESFPLTVTSAQKNPTAFYLCASSPLQGDQPQHFGDGTRLSIL.

This clonotype came up many times. The rearrangement joins TRBV6-2 or TRBV6-3 to TRBJ2-1; 8 bases match TRBD2. Germline lookup yields CDR1 MNHEY and CDR2 SVGEGT. The CDR3 has 16 residues. V lost 6 bases, J lost 4 bases, and 11 bases stayed unmatched. The CDR3 nucleotides read TGTGCCAGCAGACGACTGGGCGGGGGGTTGTACAATGAGCAGTTCTTC. Protein: CASRRLGGGLYNEQFF.

The table lists this clonotype with many counts. The gene calls are TRBV7-2 and TRBJ2-7, with 12 bases matching TRBD2. Germline CDR1 and CDR2: SGHTA and FQGNSA. The CDR3 consists of 19 residues. V lost 4 bases to trimming and J lost 3 bases; unmatched junction nucleotides: 16. The CDR3 bases are TGTGCCAGCAGCTCTATACTAGCGGGGGGACCAGTCTCCTACTACGAGCAGTACTTC. This gives the protein CASSSILAGGPVSYYEQYF.

This clonotype came up many times. The chain combines TRBV2 with TRBJ2-2; no clear D gene. Germline loops: CDR1 SNHLY, CDR2 FYNNEI. This CDR3 contains 14 residues. With 3 bases removed from V and 0 bases from J, the gap between germline ends came to 5 bases. In DNA form, the CDR3 reads TGTGCCAGCAGTGACGAGTCGAACACCGGGGAGCTGTTTTTT. It specifies CASSDESNTGELFF.

J is TRBJ1-1 and V is TRBV5-6; no clear D. The V gene's germline CDR1 is SGHDT and CDR2 YYEEEE. The V end was cut by 5 bases, the J end by 7 bases, with 15 bases between. CDR3 length: 13 residues. CDR3 protein: CASSRHASGEAFF. In DNA, the CDR3 is TGTGCCAGCAGTAGACACGCCAGCGGTGAAGCTTTCTTT.

This clonotype was counted many times. The chain employs TRBV4-3 and TRBJ2-3, with D possibly being TRBD1 (6 bases). The CDR3 is 14 residues long. Trimming left V 3 bases short and J 0 bases short, with 7 bases between. Per the germline V gene, CDR1 is LGHNA and CDR2 is YSLEER. CDR3 sequence reads: CASSQGQSTDTQYF. CDR3 nucleotides: TGCGCCAGCAGCCAGGGACAAAGCACAGATACGCAGTATTTT.

This clonotype was seen many times. The rearrangement uses TRBV7-8 and TRBJ2-1, with 8 nucleotides matching TRBD2. There are 16 residues in the CDR3. Germline-derived CDR1 and CDR2 are SGHVS and FQNEAQ. V shed 4 bases, J shed 5 bases, and the junction held 10 bases outside the gene matches. The CDR3 nucleotides are TGTGCCAGCAGCTCGCCAGGCGGGGGGTATAACAATGAGCAGTTCTTC. Translating gives CASSSPGGGYNNEQFF.

As concerns this clonotype: This could be a read error, since a much larger clone is one nucleotide away. The chain has TRBV19 and TRBJ2-1; 13 nucleotides align to TRBD2. V trimming: 9 bases; J trimming: 4 bases; junction bases outside the gene matches: 18. The CDR3 is 19 residues long. The germline gives CDR1 LNHDA, CDR2 SQIVND (reference sequence). CDR3: CARRRPKLAGGPWYNEQFF. CDR3 sequence (DNA): TGTGCCAGACGACGACCGAAACTAGCGGGGGGGCCATGGTACAATGAGCAGTTCTTC.

This clonotype was seen many times. The chain has TRBV28 and TRBJ2-3; 7 bases are shared with TRBD2. CDR3 length: 14 residues. CDR1 and CDR2 (germline): MDHEN, SYDVKM. Unmatched junction bases numbered 10, after V lost 8 bases and J lost 5 bases. The CDR3 sequence is CASEGSGGEDTQYF. The CDR3 DNA follows: TGTGCCAGCGAGGGGTCGGGGGGAGAAGATACGCAGTATTTT.

This clonotype was counted ten times or more. The chain has TRBV7-2 and TRBJ1-6; TRBD1 might be the D (6 bases). V lost 5 bases, J lost 3 bases, and 14 bases lay in between. The CDR3 contains 16 residues. In germline, CDR1 is SGHTA, CDR2 FQGNSA. The CDR3 DNA is TGTGCCAGCAGCGCCTCCGGACAGTTCTATAATTCACCCCTCCACTTT. It codes for CASSASGQFYNSPLHF.

This chain uses TRBV7-2 with TRBJ1-4; D perhaps matches TRBD1 (6 bases). CDR1 and CDR2 (germline): SGHTA, FQGNSA. This CDR3 contains 14 residues. V lost 7 bases, J lost 12 bases, and 21 bases lay in between. As DNA, the CDR3 is TGTGCCAGCACGTACGCGGGACATACAAATCAACTGTTTTTT. Encoded protein: CASTYAGHTNQLFF. The full variable domain, completed using reference TRBV7-2 and TRBJ1-4, is GAGVSQSPSNKVTEKGKDVELRCDPISGHTALYWYRQSLGQGLEFLIYFQGNSAPDKSGLPSDRFSAERTGGSVSTLTIQRTQQEDSAVYLCASTYAGHTNQLFFGSGTQLSVL.

Points on this clonotype: A much larger clone is a single base away; this may be a read error. This is likely a read error, given that the CDR3 carries no conserved phenylalanine or tryptophan at its end. The V call is TRBV18, the J call TRBJ1-1, with 9 bases identical to TRBD1. V was clipped by 1 base and J by 5 bases; unmatched bases: 5. The germline V gene has CDR1 KGHSH and CDR2 LQKENI. This CDR3 has 15 amino acids. The CDR3 bases are TGTGCCAGCTCACCACTCCCGGACAGGGGAACTGAAGCTTTCCTT. As protein: CASSPLPDRGTEAFL.

This clonotype came up many times. The chain is built from TRBV20-1 and TRBJ1-6, with TRBD1 as a possible D gene (5 bases). The CDR3 sequence is 15 residues long. The germline CDR1 and CDR2 sequences are DFQATT and SNEGSKA (reference sequence). The V end was cut by 0 bases, the J end by 7 bases, with 13 bases between. As DNA, the CDR3 is TGCAGTGCTAGAGATTATCAGGGCTGGAATTCACCCCTCCACTTT. Translation gives CSARDYQGWNSPLHF.

This clonotype was picked up many times. The chain couples TRBV19 to TRBJ1-5, with TRBD1 as a possible D gene (6 bases). Germline V CDR1 and CDR2: LNHDA, SQIVND (reference sequence). The V end lost 5 bases, the J end lost 0 bases, and 11 bases lay between the germline ends. The CDR3 is 15 amino acids. CDR3 amino acids: CASSLGQNSNQPQHF. The CDR3 DNA follows: TGTGCCAGTAGTCTCGGACAGAATAGCAATCAGCCCCAGCATTTT.

Comment on this clonotype: The junction and the germline gene differ at one end; a read error may be behind it. The chain joins TRBV29-1 to TRBJ1-1; D unresolved. The CDR3 is made up of 13 amino acids. Per germline, CDR1 SQVTM and CDR2 ANQGSEA. The chain's CDR3 is CSVGLRLKTEAFF. CDR3 in DNA: TGCAGCGTAGGGTTGAGGTTGAAAACTGAAGCTTTCTTT.

Only a few counts were recorded for this clonotype. J is TRBJ1-1 and V is TRBV28; 7 bases fit TRBD1. The trim removed 10 bases at V and 2 bases at J, leaving 13 bases unmatched. Looked up from germline, CDR1 is MDHEN and CDR2 is SYDVKM. CDR3 length: 15 amino acids. The CDR3 DNA is TGTGCCACCCTCCCCCGGACAGGAAGAAACACTGAAGCTTTCTTT. Translating gives CATLPRTGRNTEAFF.

At least ten counts were recorded for this clonotype. The chain has TRBV7-2 and TRBJ2-5, with D perhaps matching TRBD1 (5 bases). This CDR3 region has 13 residues. Germline-derived CDR1 and CDR2 are SGHTA and FQGNSA. Between the trimmed V and J ends, which lost 4 bases and 7 bases, there was a span of 13 bases. CDR3 in amino acids: CASSYSTGRTQYF. Here the CDR3 DNA reads TGTGCCAGCAGCTACTCAACAGGACGGACCCAGTACTTC.

This clonotype occurred many times. V usage is TRBV7-8 and J usage is TRBJ1-1; 8 nucleotides line up with TRBD1. The V gene's germline CDR1 is SGHVS and CDR2 FQNEAQ. V shed 1 base and J 4 bases; nucleotides not matched to a gene: 11. The CDR3 covers 17 residues. The CDR3 DNA sequence: TGTGCCAGCAGCTTAGGAAGCCCGGGACAGGTGATCACTGAAGCTTTCTTT. It specifies CASSLGSPGQVITEAFF.

This clonotype was detected many times. The CDR3 sequence is CASSPRKTGEQYF. The CDR3 DNA sequence: TGTGCCAGCAGCCCTAGAAAGACGGGCGAGCAGTACTTC. The chain couples TRBV7-2 to TRBJ2-7; D remains ambiguous. The CDR3 loop spans 13 amino acids. Looked up from germline, CDR1 is SGHTA and CDR2 is FQGNSA. Trimming took 5 bases from V and 6 from J, leaving 14 bases between them. The variable domain in full, completed from reference TRBV7-2 and TRBJ2-7, reads GAGVSQSPSNKVTEKGKDVELRCDPISGHTALYWYRQSLGQGLEFLIYFQGNSAPDKSGLPSDRFSAERTGGSVSTLTIQRTQQEDSAVYLCASSPRKTGEQYFGPGTRLTVT.